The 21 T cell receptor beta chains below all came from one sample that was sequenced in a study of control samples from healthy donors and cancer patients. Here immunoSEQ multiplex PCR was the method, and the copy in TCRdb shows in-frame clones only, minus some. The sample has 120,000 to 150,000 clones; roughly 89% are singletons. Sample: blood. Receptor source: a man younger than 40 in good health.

CDR3 DNA sequence: TGTGCCAGCAGCCGACCAGTCAGGGGCCAACTGAACACTGAAGCTTTCTTT. Translation: CASSRPVRGQLNTEAFF. The chain uses TRBV28 and TRBJ1-1; weak D call: TRBD1 (6 bases). From germline, CDR1 is MDHEN and CDR2 SYDVKM. The germline V and J ends were trimmed by 6 bases and 0 bases, with 20 bases remaining between them. The CDR3 contains 17 residues.

The CDR3 spells CASSWVRGQYEQYF. The CDR3 DNA sequence: TGTGCCAGCAGTTGGGTGAGGGGGCAGTACGAGCAGTACTTC. The genes are TRBV28 and TRBJ2-7; 7 bases line up with TRBD1. V gave up 4 bases and J gave up 4 bases; unmatched junction bases: 7. The CDR3 runs to 14 residues. Germline CDR1 reads MDHEN; CDR2 reads SYDVKM.

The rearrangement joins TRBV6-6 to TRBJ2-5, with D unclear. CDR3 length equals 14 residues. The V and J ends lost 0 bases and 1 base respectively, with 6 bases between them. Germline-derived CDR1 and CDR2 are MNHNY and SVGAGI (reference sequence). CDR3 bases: TGTGCCAGCAGTTACTCGGCTCTCCAAGAGACCCAGTACTTC. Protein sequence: CASSYSALQETQYF.

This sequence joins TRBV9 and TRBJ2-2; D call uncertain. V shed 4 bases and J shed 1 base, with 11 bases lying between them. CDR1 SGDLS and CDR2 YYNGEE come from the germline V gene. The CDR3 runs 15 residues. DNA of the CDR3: TGTGCCAGCAGCTTGTGGCCCGTGAACACCGGGGAGCTGTTTTTT. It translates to CASSLWPVNTGELFF.

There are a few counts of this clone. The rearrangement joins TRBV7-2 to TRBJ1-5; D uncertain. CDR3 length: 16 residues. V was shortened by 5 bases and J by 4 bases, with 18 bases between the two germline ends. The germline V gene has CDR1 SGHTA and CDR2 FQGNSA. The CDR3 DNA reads TGTGCCAGCAGCCCCGGTTCGGGAGGGCCTAATCAGCCCCAGCATTTT. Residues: CASSPGSGGPNQPQHF.

CDR3 region: CSVGSGQGIMYGYTF. CDR3 bases: TGCAGCGTTGGCTCGGGACAGGGAATTATGTATGGCTACACCTTC. This chain links TRBV29-1 with TRBJ1-2, with 9 positions matching TRBD1. The CDR3 is 15 residues long. Germline lookup yields CDR1 SQVTM and CDR2 ANQGSEA. The ends lost 4 bases at V and 5 bases at J; junction bases unmatched: 11.

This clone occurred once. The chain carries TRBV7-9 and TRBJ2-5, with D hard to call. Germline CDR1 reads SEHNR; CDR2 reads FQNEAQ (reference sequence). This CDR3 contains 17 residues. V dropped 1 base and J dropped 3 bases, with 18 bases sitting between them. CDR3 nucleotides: TGTGCCAGCAGCTTAGACCATCCCTACAGTTTGGAAGAGACCCAGTACTTC. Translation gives CASSLDHPYSLEETQYF.

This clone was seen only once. The CDR3 loop reads CASSLASGAYGYTF. The CDR3 region has the DNA TGCGCCAGCAGCTTGGCCTCTGGGGCCTATGGCTACACCTTC. This rearrangement joins TRBV5-1 to TRBJ1-2, with a tentative D call TRBD1 (5 bases). V lost 0 bases and J 4 bases, leaving 10 bases between the germline ends. CDR3 length: 14 residues. Germline assignment: CDR1 SGHRS and CDR2 YFSETQ.

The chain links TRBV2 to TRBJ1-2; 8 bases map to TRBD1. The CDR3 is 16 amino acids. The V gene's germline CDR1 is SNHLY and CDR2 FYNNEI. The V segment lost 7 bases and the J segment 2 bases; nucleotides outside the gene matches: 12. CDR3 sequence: CASIGAGGVGNYGYTF. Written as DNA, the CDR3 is TGTGCCAGCATAGGGGCAGGGGGCGTAGGGAACTATGGCTACACCTTC. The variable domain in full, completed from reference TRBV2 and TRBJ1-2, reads EPEVTQTPSHQVTQMGQEVILRCVPISNHLYFYWYRQILGQKVEFLVSFYNNEISEKSEIFDDQFSVERPDGSNFTLKIRSTKLEDSAMYFCASIGAGGVGNYGYTFGSGTRLTVV.

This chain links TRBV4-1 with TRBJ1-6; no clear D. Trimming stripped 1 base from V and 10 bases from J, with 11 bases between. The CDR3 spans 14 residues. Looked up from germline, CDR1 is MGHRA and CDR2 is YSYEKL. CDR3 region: CASSQARVPSPLHF. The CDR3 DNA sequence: TGCGCCAGCAGCCAAGCGCGAGTCCCGTCACCCCTCCACTTT.

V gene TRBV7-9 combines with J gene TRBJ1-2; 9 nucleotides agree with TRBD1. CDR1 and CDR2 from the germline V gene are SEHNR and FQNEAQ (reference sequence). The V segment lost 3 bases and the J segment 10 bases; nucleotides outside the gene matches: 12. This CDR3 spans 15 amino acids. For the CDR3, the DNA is TGTGCCAGCAGCTTCGTGTGGGACAGGGTGGGCTCCTACACCTTC. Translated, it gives CASSFVWDRVGSYTF.

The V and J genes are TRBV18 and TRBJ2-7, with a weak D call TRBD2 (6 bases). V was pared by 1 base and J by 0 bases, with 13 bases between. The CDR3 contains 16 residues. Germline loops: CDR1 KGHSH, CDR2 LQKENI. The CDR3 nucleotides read TGTGCCAGCTCACCACTTGGGTGGCGGGACTCCTACGAGCAGTACTTC. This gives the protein CASSPLGWRDSYEQYF.

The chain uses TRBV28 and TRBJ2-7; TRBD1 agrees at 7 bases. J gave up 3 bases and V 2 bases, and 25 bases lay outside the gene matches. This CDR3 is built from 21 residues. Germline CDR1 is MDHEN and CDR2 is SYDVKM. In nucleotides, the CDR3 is TGTGCCAGCAGTTTAACGGGAAGGTGGGGGTTAGGGGGCCGCAACTACTACGAGCAGTACTTC. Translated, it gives CASSLTGRWGLGGRNYYEQYF.

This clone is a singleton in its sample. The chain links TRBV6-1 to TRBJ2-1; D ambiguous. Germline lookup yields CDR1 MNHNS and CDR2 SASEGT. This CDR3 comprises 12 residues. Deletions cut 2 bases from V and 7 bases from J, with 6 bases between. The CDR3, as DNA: TGTGCCAGCAGTGAAATAAATAATGAGCAGTTCTTC. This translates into CASSEINNEQFF.

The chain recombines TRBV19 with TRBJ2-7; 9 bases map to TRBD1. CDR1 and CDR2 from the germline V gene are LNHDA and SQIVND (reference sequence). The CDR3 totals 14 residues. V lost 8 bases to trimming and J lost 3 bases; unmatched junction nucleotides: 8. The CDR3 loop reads CASQKTGGIYEQYF. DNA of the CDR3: TGTGCCAGTCAAAAAACAGGGGGCATCTACGAGCAGTACTTC.

The CDR3: CASLRTGGPYEQYF. In nucleotides, the CDR3 is TGTGCCAGCCTGAGGACAGGGGGACCTTACGAGCAGTACTTC. The chain uses TRBV13 and TRBJ2-7; 10 bases are shared with TRBD1. CDR3 size: 14 residues. Germline CDR1 and CDR2: PRHDT and FYEKMQ (reference sequence). The trim removed 8 bases at V and 4 bases at J, leaving 8 bases unmatched.

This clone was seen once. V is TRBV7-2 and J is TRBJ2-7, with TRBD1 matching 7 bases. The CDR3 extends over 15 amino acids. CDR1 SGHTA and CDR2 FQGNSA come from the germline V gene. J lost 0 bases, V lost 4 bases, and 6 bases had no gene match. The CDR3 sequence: CASSSTGTDSYEQYF. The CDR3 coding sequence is TGTGCCAGCAGCTCGACCGGGACAGACTCCTACGAGCAGTACTTC. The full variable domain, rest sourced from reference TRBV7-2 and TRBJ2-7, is GAGVSQSPSNKVTEKGKDVELRCDPISGHTALYWYRQSLGQGLEFLIYFQGNSAPDKSGLPSDRFSAERTGGSVSTLTIQRTQQEDSAVYLCASSSTGTDSYEQYFGPGTRLTVT.

In DNA form, the CDR3 reads TGTGCCACCAGCAGAGATCGGACAGGTCTGACTGAAGCTTTCTTT. It yields the protein CATSRDRTGLTEAFF. The rearrangement uses TRBV15 and TRBJ1-1, with 7 positions matching TRBD1. The CDR3 extends over 15 amino acids. The germline gives CDR1 LNHNV, CDR2 YYDKDF (reference sequence). V trimming: 0 bases; J trimming: 5 bases; junction bases outside the gene matches: 6.

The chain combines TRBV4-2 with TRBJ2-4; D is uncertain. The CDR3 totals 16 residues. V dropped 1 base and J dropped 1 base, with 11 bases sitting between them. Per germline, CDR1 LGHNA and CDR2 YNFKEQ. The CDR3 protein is CASSQALSGAKNIQYF. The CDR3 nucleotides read TGTGCCAGCAGCCAAGCCCTGTCCGGGGCCAAAAACATTCAGTACTTC.

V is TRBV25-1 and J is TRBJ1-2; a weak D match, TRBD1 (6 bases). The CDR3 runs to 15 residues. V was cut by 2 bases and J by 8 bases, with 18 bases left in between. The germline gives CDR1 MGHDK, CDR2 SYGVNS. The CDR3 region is CASSEGADRTRGYTF. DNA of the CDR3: TGTGCCAGCAGTGAAGGGGCGGACAGAACCAGGGGCTACACCTTC.

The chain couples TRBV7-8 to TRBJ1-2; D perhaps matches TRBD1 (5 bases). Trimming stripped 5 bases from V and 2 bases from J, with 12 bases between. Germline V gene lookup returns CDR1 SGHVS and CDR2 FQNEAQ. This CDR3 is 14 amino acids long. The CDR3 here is CASSPGGVNYGYTF. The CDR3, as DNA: TGTGCCAGCAGCCCGGGGGGGGTAAACTATGGCTACACCTTC.